At least ten counts were recorded for the clone carrying this TCR beta chain. The data were taken from a study of blood T cell repertoires in COVID-19. The V end was cut by 1 base, the J end by 4 bases, with 13 bases between. Germline V CDR1 and CDR2: SGHTA, FQGNSA. The CDR3 spans 15 residues. Recovered participants had two consecutive negative NP/OP PCR tests, healthcare professional clearance, or symptom resolution. Clones were sequenced by immunoSEQ multiplex PCR, and TCRdb holds only the in-frame ones, with some missing. In the table there are 300,000 to 400,000 clones, over 75% of which are singletons.

Material for sequencing was PBMCs or T cells enriched from blood (not recorded which). This clonotype was sampled from a man between 18 and 35 years old who had recovered from COVID-19. The chain is built from TRBV7-2 and TRBJ1-1; D may be TRBD1 (6 bases). The CDR3 reads CASSLGQARGTEAFF. As DNA, the CDR3 is TGTGCCAGCAGCTTAGGACAGGCCCGAGGCACTGAAGCTTTCTTT.